These T cell receptor beta chains were read from a single sample in a study of regulatory T cells in long-lasting Graves disease. TCRdb fed the multiplex PCR reads into MiXCR, producing one record per CDR3 protein. The data contain about 420,000 distinct CDR3 sequences, 16% of them singletons. These data are also associated with another study on T cells in Graves' hyperthyroidism and ophthalmopathy.

This specimen was peripheral blood mononuclear cells (PBMCs), taken at new diagnosis, from a patient treated with antithyroid drugs. All receptors derive from a young woman with Graves disease. The CDR3 runs from the conserved cysteine through the conserved F or W. The order of the fields is clone size, D gene, J gene, V gene, CDR3 DNA, CDR3 protein. D genes are given only for firm matches. Size is omitted from some rows. Given values are once, few, many or a class for expanded clones.

clone_size: many; d_call: -; j_call: TRBJ1-1; v_call: TRBV6-2/TRBV6-3; cdr3_nt: TGTGCCAGCAGTTACTCATACAGGCAACACACTGAAGCTTTCTTT; cdr3_aa: CASSYSYRQHTEAFF
clone_size: many; d_call: TRBD1; j_call: TRBJ2-1; v_call: TRBV11-3; cdr3_nt: TGTGCCAGCAGCTTAGAGGACAGGGGAAGGAATGAGCAGTTCTTC; cdr3_aa: CASSLEDRGRNEQFF
clone_size: many; d_call: -; j_call: TRBJ2-1; v_call: TRBV20-1; cdr3_nt: TGCAGTGCCCCAATTCGCAATGAGCAGTTCTTC; cdr3_aa: CSAPIRNEQFF
clone_size: -; d_call: TRBD1; j_call: TRBJ2-1; v_call: TRBV6-4; cdr3_nt: TGTGCCAGCAGTGACTCGGGACAGCCTCCCCTCCAACTCGGATACGAGCAGTTCTTC; cdr3_aa: CASSDSGQPPLQLGYEQFF
clone_size: -; d_call: -; j_call: TRBJ2-5; v_call: TRBV20-1; cdr3_nt: TGCAGTGCTAGAGTCCTGGGTATGGAGACCCAGTACTTC; cdr3_aa: CSARVLGMETQYF
clone_size: -; d_call: TRBD1; j_call: TRBJ2-7; v_call: TRBV10-3; cdr3_nt: TGTGCCATCAGTATGGGACAGGGCTACGAGCAGTACTTC; cdr3_aa: CAISMGQGYEQYF
clone_size: -; d_call: TRBD2; j_call: TRBJ2-2; v_call: TRBV5-1; cdr3_nt: TGCGCCAGCAGCTTTGGACTAGCGGGAGGATCCGGGGAGCTGTTTTTT; cdr3_aa: CASSFGLAGGSGELFF
clone_size: few; d_call: -; j_call: TRBJ1-1; v_call: TRBV20-1; cdr3_nt: TGCAGTGCTAACCCCCACGGAGTCTCGAACACTGAAGCTTTCTTT; cdr3_aa: CSANPHGVSNTEAFF
clone_size: many; d_call: -; j_call: TRBJ1-4; v_call: TRBV28; cdr3_nt: TGTGCCAGCAGGCAGAGCACAGGTGCAACTAATGAAAAACTGTTTTTT; cdr3_aa: CASRQSTGATNEKLFF
clone_size: many; d_call: TRBD2; j_call: TRBJ2-1; v_call: TRBV30; cdr3_nt: TGTGCCTGGAATCGAGCGGGAGTTGGAGATGAGCAGTTCTTC; cdr3_aa: CAWNRAGVGDEQFF